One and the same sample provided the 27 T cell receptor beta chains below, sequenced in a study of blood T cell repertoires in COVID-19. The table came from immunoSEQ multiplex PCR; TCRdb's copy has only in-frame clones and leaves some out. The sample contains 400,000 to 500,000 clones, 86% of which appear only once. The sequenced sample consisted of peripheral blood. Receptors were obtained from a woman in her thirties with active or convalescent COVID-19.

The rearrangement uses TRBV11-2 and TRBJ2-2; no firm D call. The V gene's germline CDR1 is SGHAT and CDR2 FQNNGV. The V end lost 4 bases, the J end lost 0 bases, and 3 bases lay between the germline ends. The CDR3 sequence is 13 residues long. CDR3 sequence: CASSSTNTGELFF. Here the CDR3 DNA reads TGTGCCAGCAGCTCCACGAACACCGGGGAGCTGTTTTTT.

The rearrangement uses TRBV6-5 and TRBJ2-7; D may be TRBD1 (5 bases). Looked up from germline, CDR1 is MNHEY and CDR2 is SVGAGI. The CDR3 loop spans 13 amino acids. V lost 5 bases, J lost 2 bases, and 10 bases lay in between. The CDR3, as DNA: TGTGCCAGCAGTCAGGGTGAAGCCTACGAGCAGTACTTC. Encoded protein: CASSQGEAYEQYF.

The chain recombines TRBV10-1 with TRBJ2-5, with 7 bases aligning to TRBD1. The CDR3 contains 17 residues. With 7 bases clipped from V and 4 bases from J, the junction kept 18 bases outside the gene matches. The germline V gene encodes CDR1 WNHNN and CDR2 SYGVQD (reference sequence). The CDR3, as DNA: TGCGCCAGCAATCCCCAAGGGCCGAGACAGGGCTCAGAGACCCAGTACTTC. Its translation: CASNPQGPRQGSETQYF.

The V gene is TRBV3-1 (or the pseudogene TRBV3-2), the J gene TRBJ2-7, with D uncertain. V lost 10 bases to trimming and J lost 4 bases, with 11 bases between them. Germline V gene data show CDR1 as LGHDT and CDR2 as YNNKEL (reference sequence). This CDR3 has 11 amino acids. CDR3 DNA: TGTGCCATCTCTCTTCTTTACGAGCAGTACTTC. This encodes CAISLLYEQYF.

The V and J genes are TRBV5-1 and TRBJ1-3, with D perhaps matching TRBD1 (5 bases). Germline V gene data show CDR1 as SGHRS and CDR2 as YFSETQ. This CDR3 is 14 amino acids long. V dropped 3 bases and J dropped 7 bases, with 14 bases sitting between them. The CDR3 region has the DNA TGCGCCAGCAGCTCCGCGGGGGGATCGAACACCATATATTTT. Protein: CASSSAGGSNTIYF. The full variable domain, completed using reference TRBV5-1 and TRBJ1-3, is KAGVTQTPRYLIKTRGQQVTLSCSPISGHRSVSWYQQTPGQGLQFLFEYFSETQRNKGNFPGRFSGRQFSNSRSEMNVSTLELGDSALYLCASSSAGGSNTIYFGEGSWLTVV.

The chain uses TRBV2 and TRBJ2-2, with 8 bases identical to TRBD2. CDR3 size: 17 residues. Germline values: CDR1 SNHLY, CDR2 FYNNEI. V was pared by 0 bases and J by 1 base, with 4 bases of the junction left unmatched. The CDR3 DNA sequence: TGTGCCAGCAGTGAAGCACTAGCGGAGATGAACACCGGGGAGCTGTTTTTT. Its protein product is CASSEALAEMNTGELFF.

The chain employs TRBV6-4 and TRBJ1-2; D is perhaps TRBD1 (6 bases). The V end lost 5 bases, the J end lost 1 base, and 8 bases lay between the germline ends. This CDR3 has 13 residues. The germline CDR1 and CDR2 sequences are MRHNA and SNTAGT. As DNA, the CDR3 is TGTGCCAGCAGTCAGGGGTATAACTATGGCTACACCTTC. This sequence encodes CASSQGYNYGYTF.

CDR3 bases: TGTGCCAGCGGGAACCCAGGGCCGAACACTGAAGCTTTCTTT. Translating gives CASGNPGPNTEAFF. The genes are TRBV25-1 and TRBJ1-1, with D possibly matching TRBD1 (5 bases). The CDR3 has 14 amino acids. Germline assignment: CDR1 MGHDK and CDR2 SYGVNS. The V and J ends lost 8 bases and 1 base respectively, with 14 bases between them.

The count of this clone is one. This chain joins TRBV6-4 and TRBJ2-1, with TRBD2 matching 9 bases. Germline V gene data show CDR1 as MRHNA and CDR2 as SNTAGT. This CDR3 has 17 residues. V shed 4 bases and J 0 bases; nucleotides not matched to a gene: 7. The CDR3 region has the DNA TGTGCCAGCAGTGTTCAAGCGGGAGGTAGCTCCTACAATGAGCAGTTCTTC. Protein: CASSVQAGGSSYNEQFF.

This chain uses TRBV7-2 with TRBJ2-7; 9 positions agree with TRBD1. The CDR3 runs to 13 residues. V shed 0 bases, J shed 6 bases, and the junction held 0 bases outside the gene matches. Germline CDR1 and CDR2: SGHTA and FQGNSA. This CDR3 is CASSLAGQGEQYF. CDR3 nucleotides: TGTGCCAGCAGCTTAGCGGGACAGGGCGAGCAGTACTTC.

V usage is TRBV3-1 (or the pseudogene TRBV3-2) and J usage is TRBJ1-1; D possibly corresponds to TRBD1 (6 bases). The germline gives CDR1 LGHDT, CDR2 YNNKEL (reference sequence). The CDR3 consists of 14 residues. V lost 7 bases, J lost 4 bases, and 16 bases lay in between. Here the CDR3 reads CASKKGGWGTEAFF. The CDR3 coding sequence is TGTGCCAGCAAAAAAGGGGGTTGGGGCACTGAAGCTTTCTTT.

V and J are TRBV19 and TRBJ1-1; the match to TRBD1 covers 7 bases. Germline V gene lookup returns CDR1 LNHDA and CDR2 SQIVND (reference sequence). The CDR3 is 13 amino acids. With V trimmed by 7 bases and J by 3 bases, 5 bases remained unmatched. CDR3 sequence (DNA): TGTGCCAGTAAGGAGACAGGGTACACTGAAGCTTTCTTT. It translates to CASKETGYTEAFF.

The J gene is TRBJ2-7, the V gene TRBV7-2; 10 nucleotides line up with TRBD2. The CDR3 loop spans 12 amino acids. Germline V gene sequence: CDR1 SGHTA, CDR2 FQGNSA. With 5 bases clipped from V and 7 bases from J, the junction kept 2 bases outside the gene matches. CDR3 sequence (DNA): TGTGCCAGCAGCCTACTAGCGGGGGAGCAGTACTTC. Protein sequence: CASSLLAGEQYF. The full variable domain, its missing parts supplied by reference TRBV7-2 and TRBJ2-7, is GAGVSQSPSNKVTEKGKDVELRCDPISGHTALYWYRQSLGQGLEFLIYFQGNSAPDKSGLPSDRFSAERTGGSVSTLTIQRTQQEDSAVYLCASSLLAGEQYFGPGTRLTVT.

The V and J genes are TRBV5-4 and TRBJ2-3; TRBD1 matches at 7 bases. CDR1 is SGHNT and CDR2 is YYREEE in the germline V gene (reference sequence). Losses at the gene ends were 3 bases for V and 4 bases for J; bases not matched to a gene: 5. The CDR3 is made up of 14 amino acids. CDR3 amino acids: CASSSATGPDTQYF. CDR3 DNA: TGTGCCAGCAGCTCAGCGACAGGGCCAGATACGCAGTATTTT.

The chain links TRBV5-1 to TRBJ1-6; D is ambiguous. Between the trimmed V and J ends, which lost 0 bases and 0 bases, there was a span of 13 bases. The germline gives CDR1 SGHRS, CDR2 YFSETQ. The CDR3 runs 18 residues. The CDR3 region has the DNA TGCGCCAGCAGCTTGGTAGGTTCCCGGAGCTCCTATAATTCACCCCTCCACTTT. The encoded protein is CASSLVGSRSSYNSPLHF.

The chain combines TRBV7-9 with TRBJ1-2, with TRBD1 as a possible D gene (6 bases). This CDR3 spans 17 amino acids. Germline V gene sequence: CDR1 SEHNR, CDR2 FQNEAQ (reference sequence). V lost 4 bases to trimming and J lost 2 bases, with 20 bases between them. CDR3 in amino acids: CASSSPQDRNENYGYTF. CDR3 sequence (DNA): TGTGCCAGCAGCTCCCCGCAGGACAGAAACGAGAACTATGGCTACACCTTC.

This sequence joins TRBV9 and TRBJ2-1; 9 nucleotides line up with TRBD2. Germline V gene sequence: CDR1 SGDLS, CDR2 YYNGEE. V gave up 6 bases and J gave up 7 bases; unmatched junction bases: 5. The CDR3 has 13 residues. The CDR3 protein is CASNLREGNEQFF. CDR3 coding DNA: TGTGCCAGCAATCTGCGGGAGGGGAATGAGCAGTTCTTC.

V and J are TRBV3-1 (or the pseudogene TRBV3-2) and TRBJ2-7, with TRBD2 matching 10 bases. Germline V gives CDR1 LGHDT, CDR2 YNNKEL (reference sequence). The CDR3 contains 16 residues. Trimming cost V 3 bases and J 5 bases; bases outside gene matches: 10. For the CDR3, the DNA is TGTGCCAGCAGCCAGGTACTAGCGGGGATCATCGACGAGCAGTACTTC. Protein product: CASSQVLAGIIDEQYF.

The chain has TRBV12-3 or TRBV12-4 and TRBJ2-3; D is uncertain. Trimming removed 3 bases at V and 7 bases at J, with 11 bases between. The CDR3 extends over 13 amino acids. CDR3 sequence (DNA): TGTGCCAGCAGTTTTGGCCCCTCAAATACGCAGTATTTT. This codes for CASSFGPSNTQYF.

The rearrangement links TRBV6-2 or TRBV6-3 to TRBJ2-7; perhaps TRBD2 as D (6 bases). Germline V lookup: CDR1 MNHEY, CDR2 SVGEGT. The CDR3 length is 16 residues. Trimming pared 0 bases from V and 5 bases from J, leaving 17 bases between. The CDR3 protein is CASSYSRERGNHEQYF. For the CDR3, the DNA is TGTGCCAGCAGTTACTCCCGGGAGCGAGGGAACCACGAGCAGTACTTC.

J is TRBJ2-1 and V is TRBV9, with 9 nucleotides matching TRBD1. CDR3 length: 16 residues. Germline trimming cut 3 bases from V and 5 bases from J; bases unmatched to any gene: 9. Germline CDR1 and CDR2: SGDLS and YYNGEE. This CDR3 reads CASSDDRGLFNNEQFF. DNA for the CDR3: TGTGCCAGCAGCGATGACAGGGGGTTGTTTAACAATGAGCAGTTCTTC. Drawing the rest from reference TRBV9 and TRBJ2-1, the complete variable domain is DSGVTQTPKHLITATGQRVTLRCSPRSGDLSVYWYQQSLDQGLQFLIQYYNGEERAKGNILERFSAQQFPDLHSELNLSSLELGDSALYFCASSDDRGLFNNEQFFGPGTRLTVL.

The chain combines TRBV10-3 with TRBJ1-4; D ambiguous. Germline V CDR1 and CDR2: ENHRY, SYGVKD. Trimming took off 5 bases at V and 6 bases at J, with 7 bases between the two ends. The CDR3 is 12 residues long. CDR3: CAISTDDEKLFF. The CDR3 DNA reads TGTGCCATCAGTACAGATGATGAAAAACTGTTTTTT.

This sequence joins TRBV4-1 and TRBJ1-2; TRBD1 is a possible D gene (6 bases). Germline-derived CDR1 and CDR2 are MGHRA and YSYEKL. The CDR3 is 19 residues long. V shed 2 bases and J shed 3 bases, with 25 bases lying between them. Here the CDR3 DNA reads TGCGCCAGCAGCCAAAAGTCTACGGGGGGGCCACCGAGATACTATGGCTACACCTTC. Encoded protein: CASSQKSTGGPPRYYGYTF.

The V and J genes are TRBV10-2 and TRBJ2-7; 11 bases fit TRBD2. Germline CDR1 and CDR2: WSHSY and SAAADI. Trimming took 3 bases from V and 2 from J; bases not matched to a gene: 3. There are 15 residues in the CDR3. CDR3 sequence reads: CASSETSGGAYEQYF. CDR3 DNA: TGCGCCAGCAGTGAAACTAGCGGGGGTGCCTACGAGCAGTACTTC.

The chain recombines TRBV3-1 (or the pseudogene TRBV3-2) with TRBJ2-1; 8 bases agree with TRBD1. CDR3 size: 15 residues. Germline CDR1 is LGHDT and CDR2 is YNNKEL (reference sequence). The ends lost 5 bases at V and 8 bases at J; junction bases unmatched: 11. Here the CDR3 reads CASSYGTGINDEQFF. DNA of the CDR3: TGTGCCAGCAGCTACGGGACAGGAATTAACGATGAGCAGTTCTTC.

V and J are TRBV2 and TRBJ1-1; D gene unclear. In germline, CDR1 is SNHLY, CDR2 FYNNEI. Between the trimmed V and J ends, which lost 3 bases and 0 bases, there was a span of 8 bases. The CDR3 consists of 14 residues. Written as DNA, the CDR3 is TGTGCCAGCAGTGACGGGAACATGAACACTGAAGCTTTCTTT. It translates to CASSDGNMNTEAFF.

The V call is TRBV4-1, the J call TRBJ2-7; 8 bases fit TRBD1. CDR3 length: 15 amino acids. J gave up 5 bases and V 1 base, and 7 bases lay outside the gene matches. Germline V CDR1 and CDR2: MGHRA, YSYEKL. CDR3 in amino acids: CASSQADRGTNEQYF. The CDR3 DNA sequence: TGCGCCAGCAGCCAAGCAGACAGGGGTACGAACGAGCAGTACTTC.